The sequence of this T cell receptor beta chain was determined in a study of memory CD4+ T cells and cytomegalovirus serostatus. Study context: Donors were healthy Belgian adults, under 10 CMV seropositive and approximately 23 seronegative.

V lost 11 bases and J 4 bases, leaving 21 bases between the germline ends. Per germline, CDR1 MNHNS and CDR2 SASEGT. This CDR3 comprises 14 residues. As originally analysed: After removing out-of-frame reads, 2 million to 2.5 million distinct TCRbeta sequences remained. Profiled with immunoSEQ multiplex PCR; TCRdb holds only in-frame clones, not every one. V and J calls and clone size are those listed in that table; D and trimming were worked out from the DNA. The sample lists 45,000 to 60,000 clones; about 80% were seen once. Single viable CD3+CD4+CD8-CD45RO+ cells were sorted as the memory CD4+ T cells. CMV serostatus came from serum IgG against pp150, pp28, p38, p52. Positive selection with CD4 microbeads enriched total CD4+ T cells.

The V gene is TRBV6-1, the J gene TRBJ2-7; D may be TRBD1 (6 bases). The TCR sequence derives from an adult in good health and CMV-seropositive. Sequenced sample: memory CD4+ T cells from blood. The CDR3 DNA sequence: TGTGCCTCTCAGGGGTCGGTTCCACCTTACGAGCAGTACTTC. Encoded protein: CASQGSVPPYEQYF.